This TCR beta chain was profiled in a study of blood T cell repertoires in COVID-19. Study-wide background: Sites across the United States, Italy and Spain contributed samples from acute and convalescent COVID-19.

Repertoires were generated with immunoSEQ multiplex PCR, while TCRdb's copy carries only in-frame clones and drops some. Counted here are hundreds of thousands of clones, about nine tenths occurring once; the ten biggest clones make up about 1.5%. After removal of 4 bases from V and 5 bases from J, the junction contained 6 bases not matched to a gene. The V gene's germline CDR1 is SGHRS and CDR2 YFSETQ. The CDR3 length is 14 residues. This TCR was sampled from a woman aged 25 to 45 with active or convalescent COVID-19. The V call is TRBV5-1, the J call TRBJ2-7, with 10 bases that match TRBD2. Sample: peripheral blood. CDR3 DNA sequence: TGCGCCAGCAGCCCGGGGACTAGCGTAAACGAGCAGTACTTC. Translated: CASSPGTSVNEQYF.